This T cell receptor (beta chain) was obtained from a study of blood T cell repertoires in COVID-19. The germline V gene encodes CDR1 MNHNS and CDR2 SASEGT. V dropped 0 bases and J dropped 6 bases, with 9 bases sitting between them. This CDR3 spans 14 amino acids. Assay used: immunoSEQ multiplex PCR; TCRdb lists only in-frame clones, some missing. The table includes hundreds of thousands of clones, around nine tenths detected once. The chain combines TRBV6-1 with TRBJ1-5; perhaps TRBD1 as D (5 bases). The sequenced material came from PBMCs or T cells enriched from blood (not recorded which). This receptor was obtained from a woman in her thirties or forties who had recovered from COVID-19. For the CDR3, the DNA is TGTGCCAGCAGTGAAGCGGGGCCGGGTCAGCCCCAGCATTTT. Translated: CASSEAGPGQPQHF.